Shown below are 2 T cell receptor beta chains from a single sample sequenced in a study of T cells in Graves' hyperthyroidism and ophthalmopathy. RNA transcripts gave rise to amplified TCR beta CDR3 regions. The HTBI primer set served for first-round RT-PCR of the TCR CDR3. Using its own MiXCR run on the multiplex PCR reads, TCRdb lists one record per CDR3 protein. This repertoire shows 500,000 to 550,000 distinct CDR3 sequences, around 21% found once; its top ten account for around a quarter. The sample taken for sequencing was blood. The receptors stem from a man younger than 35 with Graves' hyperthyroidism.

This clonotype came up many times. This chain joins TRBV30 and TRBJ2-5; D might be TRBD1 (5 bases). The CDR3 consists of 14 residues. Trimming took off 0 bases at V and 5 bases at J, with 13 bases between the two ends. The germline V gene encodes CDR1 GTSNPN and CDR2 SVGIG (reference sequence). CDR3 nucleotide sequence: TGTGCCTGGAGTGTTTTGGGGCTCGCGGAGACCCAGTACTTC. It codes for CAWSVLGLAETQYF.

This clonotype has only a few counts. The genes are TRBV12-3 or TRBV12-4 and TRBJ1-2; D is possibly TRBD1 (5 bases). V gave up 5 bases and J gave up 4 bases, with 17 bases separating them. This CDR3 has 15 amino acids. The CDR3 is CASSQGQGAGYGYTF. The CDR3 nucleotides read TGTGCCAGCAGTCAAGGGCAGGGTGCTGGCTATGGCTACACCTTC.